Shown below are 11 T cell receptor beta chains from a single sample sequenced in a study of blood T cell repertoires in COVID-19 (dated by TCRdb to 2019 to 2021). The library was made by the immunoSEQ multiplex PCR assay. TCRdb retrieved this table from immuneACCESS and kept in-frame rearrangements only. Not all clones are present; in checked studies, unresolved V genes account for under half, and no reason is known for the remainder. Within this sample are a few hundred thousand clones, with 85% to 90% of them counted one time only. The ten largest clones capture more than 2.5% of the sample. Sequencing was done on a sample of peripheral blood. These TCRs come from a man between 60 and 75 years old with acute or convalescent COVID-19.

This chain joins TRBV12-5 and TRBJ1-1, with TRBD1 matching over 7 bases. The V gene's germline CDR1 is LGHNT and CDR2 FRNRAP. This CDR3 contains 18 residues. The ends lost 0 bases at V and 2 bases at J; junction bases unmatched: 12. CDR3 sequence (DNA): TGTGCTAGTGGTTTGGTACTGGGACAGCCATCCACCAACACTGAAGCTTTCTTT. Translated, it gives CASGLVLGQPSTNTEAFF. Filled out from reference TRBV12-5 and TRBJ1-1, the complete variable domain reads DARVTQTPRHKVTEMGQEVTMRCQPILGHNTVFWYRQTMMQGLELLAYFRNRAPLDDSGMPKDRFSAEMPDATLATLKIQPSEPRDSAVYFCASGLVLGQPSTNTEAFFGQGTRLTVV.

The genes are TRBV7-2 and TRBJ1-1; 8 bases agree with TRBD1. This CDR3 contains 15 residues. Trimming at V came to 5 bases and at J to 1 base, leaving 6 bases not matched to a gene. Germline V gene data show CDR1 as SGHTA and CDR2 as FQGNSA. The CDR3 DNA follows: TGTGCCAGCAGCAGGCGGACAGGGAAGAACACTGAAGCTTTCTTT. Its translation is CASSRRTGKNTEAFF.

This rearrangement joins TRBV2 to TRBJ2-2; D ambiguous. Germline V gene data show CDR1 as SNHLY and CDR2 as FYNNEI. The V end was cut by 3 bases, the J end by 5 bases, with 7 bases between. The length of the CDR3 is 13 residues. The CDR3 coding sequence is TGTGCCAGCAGTGACGGTCGGACCGGGGAGCTGTTTTTT. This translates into CASSDGRTGELFF.

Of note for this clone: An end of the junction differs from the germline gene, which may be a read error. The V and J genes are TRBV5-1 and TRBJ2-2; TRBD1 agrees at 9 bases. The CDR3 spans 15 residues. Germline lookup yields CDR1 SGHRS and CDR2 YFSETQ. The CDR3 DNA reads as TGCGCCAGCAGCCCACAGGGGGCGAATACCGGGGAGCTGTTTTTT. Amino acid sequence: CASSPQGANTGELFF.

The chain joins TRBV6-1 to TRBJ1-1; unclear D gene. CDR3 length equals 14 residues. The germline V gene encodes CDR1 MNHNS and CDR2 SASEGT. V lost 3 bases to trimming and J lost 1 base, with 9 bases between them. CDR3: CASSERASNTEAFF. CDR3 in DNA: TGTGCCAGCAGTGAGCGGGCGTCGAACACTGAAGCTTTCTTT.

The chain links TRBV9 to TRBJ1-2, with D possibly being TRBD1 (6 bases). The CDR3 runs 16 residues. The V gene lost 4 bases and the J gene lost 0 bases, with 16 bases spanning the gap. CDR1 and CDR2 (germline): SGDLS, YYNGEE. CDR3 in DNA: TGTGCCAGCAGCCTTTGGGGACAAGTAACTAACTATGGCTACACCTTC. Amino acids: CASSLWGQVTNYGYTF.

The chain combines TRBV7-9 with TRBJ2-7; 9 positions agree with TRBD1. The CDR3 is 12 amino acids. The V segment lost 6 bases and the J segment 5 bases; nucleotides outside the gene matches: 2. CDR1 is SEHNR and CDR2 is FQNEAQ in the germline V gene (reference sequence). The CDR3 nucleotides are TGTGCCAGCAGGTGGACAGGGGACGAGCAGTACTTC. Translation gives CASRWTGDEQYF.

The CDR3 region is CASSLAASGLASTDTQYF. The CDR3 nucleotides are TGTGCCAGCAGCTTAGCGGCCTCGGGACTGGCTAGCACAGATACGCAGTATTTT. This sequence joins TRBV7-2 and TRBJ2-3; maybe TRBD2 (6 bases). Germline lookup yields CDR1 SGHTA and CDR2 FQGNSA. Between the trimmed V and J ends, which lost 0 bases and 0 bases, there was a span of 16 bases. The CDR3 runs 18 residues. Using reference TRBV7-2 and TRBJ2-3 for the parts outside the CDR3, the full variable domain is GAGVSQSPSNKVTEKGKDVELRCDPISGHTALYWYRQSLGQGLEFLIYFQGNSAPDKSGLPSDRFSAERTGGSVSTLTIQRTQQEDSAVYLCASSLAASGLASTDTQYFGPGTRLTVL.

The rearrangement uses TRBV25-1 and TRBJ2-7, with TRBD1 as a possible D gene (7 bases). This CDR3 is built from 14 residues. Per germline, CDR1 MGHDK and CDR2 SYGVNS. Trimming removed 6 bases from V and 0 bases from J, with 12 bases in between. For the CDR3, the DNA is TGTGCCAGCAGCTACAGGGGACTCTCCTACGAGCAGTACTTC. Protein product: CASSYRGLSYEQYF.

For the CDR3, the DNA is TGTGCCAGCAGCCCAGGTCAGTCGAACACCGGGGAGCTGTTTTTT. It is translated as CASSPGQSNTGELFF. The rearrangement joins TRBV9 to TRBJ2-2, with no clear D. CDR3 length equals 15 residues. Per germline, CDR1 SGDLS and CDR2 YYNGEE. V gave up 4 bases and J gave up 0 bases, with 10 bases separating them. Combining the CDR3 with reference TRBV9 and TRBJ2-2 gives the whole variable domain DSGVTQTPKHLITATGQRVTLRCSPRSGDLSVYWYQQSLDQGLQFLIQYYNGEERAKGNILERFSAQQFPDLHSELNLSSLELGDSALYFCASSPGQSNTGELFFGEGSRLTVL.

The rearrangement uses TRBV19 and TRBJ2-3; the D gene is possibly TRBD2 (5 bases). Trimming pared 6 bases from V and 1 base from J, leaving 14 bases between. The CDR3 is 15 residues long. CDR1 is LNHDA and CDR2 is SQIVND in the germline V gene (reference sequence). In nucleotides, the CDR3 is TGTGCCAGTAGGGGAGTGGTAGCTGGCACAGATACGCAGTATTTT. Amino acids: CASRGVVAGTDTQYF.